One and the same sample provided the 29 T cell receptor beta chains below, sequenced in a study of shared clonotypes between healthy human individuals. The naive CD8 fraction comprised CD45RO-negative cells positively selected for CCR7 and excluded terminally differentiated effector memory CD45RA+ cells. TCRdb's table, derived via immunoSEQ multiplex PCR, lists solely in-frame clones and lacks some. The sample shows about 800,000 clones, about 96% of them seen only once. Sequenced material: naive CD8+ T cells sorted from blood. The source of these receptors is a man aged 30-40 years in good health.

This chain joins TRBV7-6 and TRBJ2-5; 8 bases match TRBD2. This CDR3 has 16 residues. Trimming removed 5 bases from V and 4 bases from J; junction bases left unmatched: 12. CDR1 SGHVS and CDR2 FNYEAQ come from the germline V gene. In DNA form, the CDR3 reads TGTGCCAGCAGCGCGCCAAAGGGACTAGAGGGAGAGACCCAGTACTTC. The encoded protein is CASSAPKGLEGETQYF.

The gene calls are TRBV6-5 and TRBJ1-1; D possibly corresponds to TRBD1 (5 bases). CDR1 MNHEY and CDR2 SVGAGI come from the germline V gene. Trimming cost V 0 bases and J 0 bases, with 8 bases left between them. This CDR3 comprises 15 residues. The CDR3 region is CASSYSHRLNTEAFF. In nucleotides, the CDR3 is TGTGCCAGCAGTTACTCGCACAGGTTGAACACTGAAGCTTTCTTT.

The rearrangement links TRBV5-1 to TRBJ1-2; 7 nucleotides align to TRBD1. V was clipped by 4 bases and J by 6 bases; unmatched bases: 12. Germline loops: CDR1 SGHRS, CDR2 YFSETQ. This CDR3 comprises 15 residues. The DNA for the CDR3 is TGCGCCAGCAGCCCGGCGGGACAGACGTCCGATGGCTACACCTTC. It is translated as CASSPAGQTSDGYTF. The full variable domain, in which reference TRBV5-1 and TRBJ1-2 provide the parts outside the CDR3, is KAGVTQTPRYLIKTRGQQVTLSCSPISGHRSVSWYQQTPGQGLQFLFEYFSETQRNKGNFPGRFSGRQFSNSRSEMNVSTLELGDSALYLCASSPAGQTSDGYTFGSGTRLTVV.

The rearrangement links TRBV6-1 to TRBJ2-1; D tentatively fits TRBD1 or TRBD2 (5 bases each). Deletions cut 7 bases from V and 1 base from J, with 11 bases between. Germline V gives CDR1 MNHNS, CDR2 SASEGT. The CDR3 is 14 amino acids. CDR3: CASIERGSYNEQFF. As DNA, the CDR3 is TGTGCCAGCATCGAGAGGGGTTCCTACAATGAGCAGTTCTTC.

The chain employs TRBV6-6 and TRBJ1-1; D is undetermined. The V gene lost 0 bases and the J gene lost 8 bases, with 4 bases spanning the gap. Germline CDR1 is MNHNY and CDR2 is SVGAGI (reference sequence). CDR3 length: 11 amino acids. CDR3 in amino acids: CASSYSREAFF. The CDR3 nucleotides are TGTGCCAGCAGTTACTCGAGAGAAGCTTTCTTT.

V is TRBV25-1 and J is TRBJ1-2; D may be TRBD1 (6 bases). Germline loops: CDR1 MGHDK, CDR2 SYGVNS. The CDR3 is 13 residues long. Trimming shortened V by 6 bases and J by 6 bases, and 14 bases separated the two germline ends. Written as DNA, the CDR3 is TGTGCCAGCAGCCTACAGGGCCACCATGGCTACACCTTC. Translating gives CASSLQGHHGYTF.

This chain links TRBV29-1 with TRBJ2-5, with 10 bases matching TRBD1. The CDR3 is 16 amino acids. Trimming at V came to 6 bases and at J to 4 bases, leaving 14 bases not matched to a gene. The V gene's germline CDR1 is SQVTM and CDR2 ANQGSEA. The CDR3 region is CSVRPSRDRGGETQYF. Written as DNA, the CDR3 is TGCAGCGTACGACCTTCCCGGGACAGGGGAGGAGAGACCCAGTACTTC.

The chain combines TRBV9 with TRBJ2-3; 7 bases fit TRBD2. The CDR3 has 16 amino acids. Trimming took 3 bases from V and 4 from J; bases not matched to a gene: 11. The V gene's germline CDR1 is SGDLS and CDR2 YYNGEE. The CDR3: CASSGKGGSLADTQYF. The CDR3 coding sequence is TGTGCCAGCAGCGGGAAGGGCGGGAGTCTCGCAGATACGCAGTATTTT.

The chain employs TRBV5-6 and TRBJ2-7, with TRBD1 matching 8 bases. Germline CDR1 is SGHDT and CDR2 is YYEEEE. The length of the CDR3 is 15 residues. V trimming: 2 bases; J trimming: 2 bases; junction bases outside the gene matches: 6. Written as DNA, the CDR3 is TGTGCCAGCAGCTTTGGGGACAGGACCACCTACGAGCAGTACTTC. This translates into CASSFGDRTTYEQYF. Filled out from reference TRBV5-6 and TRBJ2-7, the complete variable domain reads DAGVTQSPTHLIKTRGQQVTLRCSPKSGHDTVSWYQQALGQGPQFIFQYYEEEERQRGNFPDRFSGHQFPNYSSELNVNALLLGDSALYLCASSFGDRTTYEQYFGPGTRLTVT.

J is TRBJ1-1 and V is TRBV7-9, with unresolved D. Between the trimmed V and J ends, which lost 4 bases and 0 bases, there was a span of 15 bases. The CDR3 is made up of 16 amino acids. Germline-derived CDR1 and CDR2 are SEHNR and FQNEAQ (reference sequence). In DNA form, the CDR3 reads TGTGCCAGCAGCTCGGGAATGGACGGGATGAACACTGAAGCTTTCTTT. Its translation: CASSSGMDGMNTEAFF.

This chain uses TRBV5-4 with TRBJ2-1; 9 bases line up with TRBD1. Germline V gene lookup returns CDR1 SGHNT and CDR2 YYREEE (reference sequence). There are 15 residues in the CDR3. Trimming at V came to 0 bases and at J to 4 bases, leaving 2 bases not matched to a gene. The CDR3 DNA reads TGTGCCAGCAGCTTGGCGGGACAGGGTTACAATGAGCAGTTCTTC. This sequence encodes CASSLAGQGYNEQFF.

The chain combines TRBV7-9 with TRBJ2-1, with 7 nucleotides matching TRBD1. The V and J ends lost 5 bases and 5 bases, in that order; junction bases with no gene match: 12. Germline CDR1 SEHNR, CDR2 FQNEAQ (reference sequence). The CDR3 consists of 16 residues. CDR3 coding DNA: TGTGCCAGCAGCAACCGGGACAGCCCCTGGAACAATGAGCAGTTCTTC. Amino acid sequence: CASSNRDSPWNNEQFF.

This clone was detected a few times. The chain couples TRBV18 to TRBJ2-1; the match to TRBD2 covers 11 bases. J lost 6 bases, V lost 1 base, and 2 bases had no gene match. Germline-derived CDR1 and CDR2 are KGHSH and LQKENI. The CDR3 runs 15 residues. The CDR3 protein is CASSPRLAGSNEQFF. The CDR3 nucleotides read TGTGCCAGCTCACCACGACTAGCGGGATCCAATGAGCAGTTCTTC.

V is TRBV11-2 and J is TRBJ2-3, with D possibly TRBD1 on 6 matching bases. Germline V gene lookup returns CDR1 SGHAT and CDR2 FQNNGV. V gave up 4 bases and J gave up 1 base, with 15 bases separating them. The CDR3 has 16 residues. The CDR3 here is CASSSGQTGGTDTQYF. The CDR3 DNA follows: TGTGCCAGCAGCTCCGGACAGACCGGGGGCACAGATACGCAGTATTTT.

The chain combines TRBV18 with TRBJ2-1; no firm D call. CDR3 size: 16 residues. The V gene's germline CDR1 is KGHSH and CDR2 LQKENI. Trimming pared 0 bases from V and 2 bases from J, leaving 11 bases between. The CDR3 DNA sequence: TGTGCCAGCTCACCACCTGGCCGAGGCACCTACAATGAGCAGTTCTTC. Translation: CASSPPGRGTYNEQFF.

In this sample, this clone turned up once. The genes are TRBV18 and TRBJ1-1, with 8 positions matching TRBD1. The germline V gene has CDR1 KGHSH and CDR2 LQKENI. V gave up 0 bases and J gave up 4 bases; unmatched junction bases: 22. This CDR3 region has 21 residues. The CDR3 protein is CASSPPRQGAGKMERTTEAFF. The CDR3 DNA follows: TGTGCCAGCTCACCACCTCGCCAGGGGGCCGGTAAGATGGAACGGACCACTGAAGCTTTCTTT.

This clone was detected only once. This chain links TRBV30 with TRBJ1-5; no clear D. Deletions cut 3 bases from V and 7 bases from J, with 16 bases between. The CDR3 length is 14 residues. The germline gives CDR1 GTSNPN, CDR2 SVGIG (reference sequence). This CDR3 reads CAWSDLAPGQPQHF. CDR3 sequence (DNA): TGTGCCTGGAGCGACCTAGCACCAGGACAGCCCCAGCATTTT.

In this sample, this clone turned up once. V gene TRBV27 combines with J gene TRBJ1-5; 7 bases fit TRBD1. The germline V gene has CDR1 MNHEY and CDR2 SMNVEV (reference sequence). The J segment lost 5 bases and the V segment lost 6 bases, leaving 10 bases of the junction unmatched. The CDR3 contains 15 residues. Here the CDR3 DNA reads TGTGCCAGCAGATCCGGGACAGACACCCATCAGCCCCAGCATTTT. It translates to CASRSGTDTHQPQHF.

The chain joins TRBV11-2 to TRBJ2-4; TRBD1 is a possible D gene (5 bases). The CDR3 sequence is 16 residues long. Per the germline V gene, CDR1 is SGHAT and CDR2 is FQNNGV. Trimming took 1 base from V and 0 from J, leaving 10 bases between them. In nucleotides, the CDR3 is TGTGCCAGCAGCTTAGCGACAGTCCTAGCCAAAAACATTCAGTACTTC. Its protein is CASSLATVLAKNIQYF.

CDR3 DNA: TGTGCCAGCAGTTTATCGGGCGGGAGGGTCCTTAGGGAGACCCAGTACTTC. Protein: CASSLSGGRVLRETQYF. This rearrangement joins TRBV27 to TRBJ2-5, with 9 bases matching TRBD2. Trimming at V came to 0 bases and at J to 5 bases, leaving 10 bases not matched to a gene. This CDR3 is 17 amino acids long. CDR1 is MNHEY, CDR2 SMNVEV, per germline (reference sequence).

The V gene is TRBV6-5, the J gene TRBJ2-2; TRBD1 matches at 11 bases. CDR1 is MNHEY and CDR2 is SVGAGI in the germline V gene. Trimming cost V 5 bases and J 8 bases; bases outside gene matches: 7. The CDR3 loop spans 15 amino acids. The CDR3 protein is CASSLGQGASGELFF. In nucleotides, the CDR3 is TGTGCCAGCAGTCTAGGACAGGGGGCATCTGGGGAGCTGTTTTTT.

This chain links TRBV2 with TRBJ1-1; D is perhaps TRBD1 (6 bases). This CDR3 contains 13 residues. Trimming shortened V by 6 bases and J by 10 bases, and 18 bases separated the two germline ends. The germline gives CDR1 SNHLY, CDR2 FYNNEI. The CDR3 is CASRTGTPLLAFF. Here the CDR3 DNA reads TGTGCCAGCAGGACAGGTACCCCTCTATTAGCTTTCTTT. Full variable domain (missing parts from reference TRBV2 and TRBJ1-1): EPEVTQTPSHQVTQMGQEVILRCVPISNHLYFYWYRQILGQKVEFLVSFYNNEISEKSEIFDDQFSVERPDGSNFTLKIRSTKLEDSAMYFCASRTGTPLLAFFGQGTRLTVV.

This clone was observed a handful of times. This chain joins TRBV14 and TRBJ2-7, with TRBD2 matching 11 bases. Germline V lookup: CDR1 SGHDN, CDR2 FVKESK. CDR3 length: 15 amino acids. V gave up 5 bases and J gave up 6 bases; unmatched junction bases: 9. Here the CDR3 DNA reads TGTGCCAGCAGCACTCGGACTAGCGGGCTATTCGAGCAGTACTTC. It translates to CASSTRTSGLFEQYF.

V is TRBV10-3 and J is TRBJ2-3; 7 bases map to TRBD2. Trimming at V came to 8 bases and at J to 0 bases, leaving 5 bases not matched to a gene. The CDR3 spans 14 residues. CDR1 is ENHRY and CDR2 is SYGVKD in the germline V gene. Here the CDR3 DNA reads TGTGCCATCGGGACGGGGGGAAGCACAGATACGCAGTATTTT. Residues: CAIGTGGSTDTQYF.

As to this clone: Other nucleotide sequences from this sample produce the same CDR3. For the CDR3, the DNA is TGTGCCAGCAGCTTAGGGACAGGGGCGTACGAGCAGTACTTC. Protein sequence: CASSLGTGAYEQYF. The V call is TRBV7-2, the J call TRBJ2-7, with 9 bases matching TRBD1. Germline lookup yields CDR1 SGHTA and CDR2 FQGNSA. The J segment lost 4 bases and the V segment lost 1 base, leaving 2 bases of the junction unmatched. The CDR3 extends over 14 amino acids.

The chain employs TRBV5-6 and TRBJ2-3; no clear D. Trimming took 2 bases from V and 2 from J, leaving 12 bases between them. In germline, CDR1 is SGHDT, CDR2 YYEEEE. The CDR3 is 15 amino acids. CDR3 nucleotide sequence: TGTGCCAGCAGCTTCGGCTTGTCGGCCACAGATACGCAGTATTTT. Protein: CASSFGLSATDTQYF.

The chain has TRBV28 and TRBJ2-2, with D maybe TRBD2 (6 bases). Looked up from germline, CDR1 is MDHEN and CDR2 is SYDVKM. The CDR3 loop spans 14 amino acids. V was pared by 5 bases and J by 4 bases, with 11 bases between. The CDR3 nucleotides read TGTGCCAGCAGTACGGGACTTTCCACCGGGGAGCTGTTTTTT. Amino acids: CASSTGLSTGELFF.

The chain couples TRBV9 to TRBJ2-5, with a possible D match to TRBD1 (5 bases). Germline loops: CDR1 SGDLS, CDR2 YYNGEE. V lost 4 bases, J lost 1 base, and 11 bases lay in between. The CDR3 is made up of 14 amino acids. The CDR3 here is CASSHDSTQETQYF. The CDR3 DNA sequence: TGTGCCAGCAGCCATGACAGTACCCAAGAGACCCAGTACTTC.

The CDR3 protein is CASTPVGGSYEQYF. The CDR3 DNA is TGTGCCAGCACACCAGTTGGCGGCTCCTACGAGCAGTACTTC. The chain recombines TRBV27 with TRBJ2-7; D is undetermined. The CDR3 spans 14 residues. V lost 7 bases, J lost 0 bases, and 13 bases lay in between. Per germline, CDR1 MNHEY and CDR2 SMNVEV (reference sequence).